Each of the 11 T cell receptor beta chains below was sequenced from the same sample in a study of blood T cell repertoires in COVID-19. Data came from immunoSEQ multiplex PCR; TCRdb stores just in-frame clones and leaves some out. The sample lists more than 350,000 clones; 70% to 90% were seen once. The sequenced sample consisted of PBMCs or T cells enriched from blood (not recorded which). These receptors originate from a woman between 18 and 29 years old who had been exposed to COVID-19.

Written as DNA, the CDR3 is TGTGCCAGCAGCCCGGACAGGGTCGATGAGCAGTTCTTC. This sequence encodes CASSPDRVDEQFF. This chain uses TRBV12-3 or TRBV12-4 with TRBJ2-1; TRBD1 matches 8 bases. The CDR3 length is 13 residues. V was clipped by 6 bases and J by 8 bases; unmatched bases: 6.

This clone was counted once. The V and J genes are TRBV30 and TRBJ1-1; possible D gene TRBD1, 6 bases. Deletions cut 1 base from V and 10 bases from J, with 10 bases between. Germline V CDR1 and CDR2: GTSNPN, SVGIG (reference sequence). CDR3 length: 11 amino acids. CDR3 amino acids: CAWSGEGGAFF. CDR3 sequence (DNA): TGTGCCTGGAGTGGGGAGGGGGGAGCTTTCTTT.

This clone was observed a single time. The chain is built from TRBV7-3 and TRBJ1-1; D remains unclear. Per the germline V gene, CDR1 is SGHTA and CDR2 is FQGTGA. This CDR3 contains 15 residues. V was pared by 2 bases and J by 1 base, with 11 bases between. CDR3 sequence: CASSLSAGWNTEAFF. CDR3 coding DNA: TGTGCCAGCAGCTTATCCGCAGGTTGGAACACTGAAGCTTTCTTT.

This chain links TRBV24-1 with TRBJ1-4, with D unclear. The germline V gene has CDR1 KGHDR and CDR2 SFDVKD. The germline V and J ends were trimmed by 3 bases and 7 bases, with 14 bases remaining between them. The CDR3 has 15 residues. CDR3 nucleotide sequence: TGTGCCACCAGTGATCCGGGAGCTCTAGGTGAAAAACTGTTTTTT. Protein product: CATSDPGALGEKLFF.

V and J are TRBV6-2 or TRBV6-3 and TRBJ2-7, with 10 bases matching TRBD1. V was clipped by 2 bases and J by 3 bases; unmatched bases: 7. The CDR3 has 16 amino acids. The V gene's germline CDR1 is MNHEY and CDR2 SVGEGT. The CDR3 nucleotides read TGTGCCAGCAGTTACGAGGGGGGACAGGGGTTCTACGAGCAGTACTTC. Translation: CASSYEGGQGFYEQYF.

Concerning this clone itself: One end of the junction fails to match germline, which may point to a read error. The chain has TRBV13 and TRBJ2-3; 13 bases align to TRBD2. Germline V gene sequence: CDR1 PRHDT, CDR2 FYEKMQ (reference sequence). The CDR3 contains 13 residues. DNA of the CDR3: TGTGCCAGCAGCCAGGGACTAGCGGGGCAACGCCTTTTC. Amino acid sequence: CASSQGLAGQRLF.

This clone was seen a few times. V usage is TRBV6-5 and J usage is TRBJ2-5, with D hard to call. Germline V gene sequence: CDR1 MNHEY, CDR2 SVGAGI. The CDR3 has 14 amino acids. Trimming left V 2 bases short and J 2 bases short, with 9 bases between. The CDR3 coding sequence is TGTGCCAGCAGTTACGGGCCAGGACAAGAGACCCAGTACTTC. It codes for CASSYGPGQETQYF.

J is TRBJ1-5 and V is TRBV7-9; TRBD1 agrees at 9 bases. The CDR3 runs 16 residues. Germline CDR1 is SEHNR and CDR2 is FQNEAQ (reference sequence). V dropped 4 bases and J dropped 3; count of bases not matched to a gene: 7. CDR3 bases: TGTGCCAGCAGCTCCGGACAGGGGTATATCAATCAGCCCCAGCATTTT. It translates to CASSSGQGYINQPQHF.

The genes are TRBV11-2 and TRBJ2-3, with D tentatively TRBD1 (6 bases). This CDR3 has 16 amino acids. With 0 bases removed from V and 3 bases from J, the gap between germline ends came to 13 bases. The germline V gene has CDR1 SGHAT and CDR2 FQNNGV. The CDR3: CASSLDLQGWTDTQYF. The CDR3 nucleotides read TGTGCCAGCAGCTTAGATTTACAGGGCTGGACAGATACGCAGTATTTT.

V and J are TRBV6-5 and TRBJ1-2; 8 positions match TRBD1. In germline, CDR1 is MNHEY, CDR2 SVGAGI. The CDR3 sequence is 16 residues long. V dropped 3 bases and J dropped 3; count of bases not matched to a gene: 9. The CDR3 spells CASSYRTGQGYYGYTF. CDR3 bases: TGTGCCAGCAGTTATAGGACAGGGCAGGGGTACTATGGCTACACCTTC.

The chain uses TRBV4-1 and TRBJ2-7; TRBD2 matches at 7 bases. Trimming took 5 bases from V and 3 from J; bases not matched to a gene: 22. CDR1 and CDR2 (germline): MGHRA, YSYEKL. This CDR3 is 19 amino acids long. CDR3 coding DNA: TGCGCCAGCAGCGGGAGGGTCGTTCCTGTAGAGCGGGGAAGCTACGAGCAGTACTTC. Encoded protein: CASSGRVVPVERGSYEQYF.